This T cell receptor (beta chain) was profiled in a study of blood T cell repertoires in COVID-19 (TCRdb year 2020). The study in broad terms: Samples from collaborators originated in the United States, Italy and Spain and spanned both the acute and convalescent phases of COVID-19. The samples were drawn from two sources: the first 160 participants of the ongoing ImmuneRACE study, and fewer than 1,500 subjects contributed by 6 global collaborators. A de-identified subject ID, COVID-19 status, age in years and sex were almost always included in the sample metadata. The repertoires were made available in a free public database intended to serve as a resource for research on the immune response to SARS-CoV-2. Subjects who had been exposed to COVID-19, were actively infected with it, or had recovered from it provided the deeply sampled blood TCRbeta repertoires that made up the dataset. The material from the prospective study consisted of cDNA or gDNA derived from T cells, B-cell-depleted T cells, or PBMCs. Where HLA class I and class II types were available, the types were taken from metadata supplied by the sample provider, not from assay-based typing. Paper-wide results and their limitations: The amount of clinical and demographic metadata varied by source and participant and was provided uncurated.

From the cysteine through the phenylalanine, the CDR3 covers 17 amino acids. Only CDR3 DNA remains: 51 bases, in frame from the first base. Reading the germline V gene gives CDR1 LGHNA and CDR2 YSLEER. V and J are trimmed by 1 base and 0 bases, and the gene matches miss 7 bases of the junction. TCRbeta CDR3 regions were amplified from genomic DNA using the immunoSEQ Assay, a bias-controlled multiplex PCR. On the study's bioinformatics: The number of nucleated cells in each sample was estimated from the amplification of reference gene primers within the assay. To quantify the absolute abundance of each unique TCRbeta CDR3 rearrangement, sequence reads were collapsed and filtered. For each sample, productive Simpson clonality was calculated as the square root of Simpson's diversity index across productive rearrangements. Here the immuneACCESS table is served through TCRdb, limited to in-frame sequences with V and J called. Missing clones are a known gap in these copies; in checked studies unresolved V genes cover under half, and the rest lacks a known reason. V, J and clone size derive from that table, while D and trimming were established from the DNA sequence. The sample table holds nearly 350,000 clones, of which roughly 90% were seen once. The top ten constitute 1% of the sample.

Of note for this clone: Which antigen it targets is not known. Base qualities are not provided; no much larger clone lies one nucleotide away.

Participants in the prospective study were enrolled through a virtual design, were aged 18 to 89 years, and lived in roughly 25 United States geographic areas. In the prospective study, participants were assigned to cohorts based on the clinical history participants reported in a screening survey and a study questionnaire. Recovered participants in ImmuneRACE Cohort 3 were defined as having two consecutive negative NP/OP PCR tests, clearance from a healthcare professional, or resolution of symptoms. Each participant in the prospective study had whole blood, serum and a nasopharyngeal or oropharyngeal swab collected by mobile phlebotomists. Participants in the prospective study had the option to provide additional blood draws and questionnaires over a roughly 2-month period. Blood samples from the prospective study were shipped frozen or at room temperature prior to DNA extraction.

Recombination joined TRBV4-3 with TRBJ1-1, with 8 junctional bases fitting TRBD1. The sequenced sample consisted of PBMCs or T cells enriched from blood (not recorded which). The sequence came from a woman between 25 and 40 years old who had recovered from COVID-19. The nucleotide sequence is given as TGCGCCAGCAGCCAAGTCGGGGCAGGGGGCATGAACACTGAAGCTTTCTTT. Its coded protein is CASSQVGAGGMNTEAFF.